Given below is one T cell receptor beta chain in context. TCRdb's copy holds only in-frame clones and misses some; the assay was immunoSEQ multiplex PCR. This sample has 70,000 to 95,000 clones, with 84% found just once. The data originate from a study of blood T cell repertoires in COVID-19. Study context: Sites across the United States, Italy and Spain contributed samples from acute and convalescent COVID-19.

The CDR3 consists of 16 residues. The germline gives CDR1 SGHDT, CDR2 YYEEEE. After removal of 2 bases from V and 3 bases from J, the junction contained 6 bases not matched to a gene. The chain combines TRBV5-6 with TRBJ2-3, with 10 bases matching TRBD2. This TCR came from a human donor in a cohort sampled during active COVID-19. The sample consisted of peripheral blood. In nucleotides, the CDR3 is TGTGCCAGCAGCTTACCTAGCGGGGGTAGTACAGATACGCAGTATTTT. Its protein product is CASSLPSGGSTDTQYF. Full variable domain (outside the CDR3, taken from reference TRBV5-6 and TRBJ2-3): DAGVTQSPTHLIKTRGQQVTLRCSPKSGHDTVSWYQQALGQGPQFIFQYYEEEERQRGNFPDRFSGHQFPNYSSELNVNALLLGDSALYLCASSLPSGGSTDTQYFGPGTRLTVL.